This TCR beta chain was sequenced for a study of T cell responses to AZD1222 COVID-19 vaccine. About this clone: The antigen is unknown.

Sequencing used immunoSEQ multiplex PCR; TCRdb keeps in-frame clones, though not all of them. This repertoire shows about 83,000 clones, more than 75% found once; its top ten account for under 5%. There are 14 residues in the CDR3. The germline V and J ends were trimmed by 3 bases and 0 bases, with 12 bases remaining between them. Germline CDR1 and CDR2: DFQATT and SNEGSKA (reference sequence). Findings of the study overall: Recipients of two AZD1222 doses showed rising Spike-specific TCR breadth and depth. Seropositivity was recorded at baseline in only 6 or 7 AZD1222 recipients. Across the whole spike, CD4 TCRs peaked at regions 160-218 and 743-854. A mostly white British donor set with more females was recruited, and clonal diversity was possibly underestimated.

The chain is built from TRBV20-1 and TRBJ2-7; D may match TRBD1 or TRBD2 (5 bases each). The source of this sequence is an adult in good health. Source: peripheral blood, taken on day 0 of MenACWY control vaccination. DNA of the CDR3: TGCAGTGCTAGTCCCGGGGCTGACTCCTACGAGCAGTACTTC. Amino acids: CSASPGADSYEQYF.